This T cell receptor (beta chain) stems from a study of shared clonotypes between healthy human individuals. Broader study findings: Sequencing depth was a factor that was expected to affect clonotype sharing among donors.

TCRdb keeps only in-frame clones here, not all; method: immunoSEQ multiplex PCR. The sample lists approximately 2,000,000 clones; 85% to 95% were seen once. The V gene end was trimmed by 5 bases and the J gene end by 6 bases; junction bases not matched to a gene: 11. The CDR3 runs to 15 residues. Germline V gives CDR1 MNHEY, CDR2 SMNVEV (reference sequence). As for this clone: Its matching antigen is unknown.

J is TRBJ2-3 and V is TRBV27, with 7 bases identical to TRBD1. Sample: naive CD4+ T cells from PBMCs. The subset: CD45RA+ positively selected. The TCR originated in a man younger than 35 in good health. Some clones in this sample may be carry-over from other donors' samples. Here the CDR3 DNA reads TGTGCCAGCAGTCACCTGACAGGGACAATGGATACGCAGTATTTT. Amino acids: CASSHLTGTMDTQYF.